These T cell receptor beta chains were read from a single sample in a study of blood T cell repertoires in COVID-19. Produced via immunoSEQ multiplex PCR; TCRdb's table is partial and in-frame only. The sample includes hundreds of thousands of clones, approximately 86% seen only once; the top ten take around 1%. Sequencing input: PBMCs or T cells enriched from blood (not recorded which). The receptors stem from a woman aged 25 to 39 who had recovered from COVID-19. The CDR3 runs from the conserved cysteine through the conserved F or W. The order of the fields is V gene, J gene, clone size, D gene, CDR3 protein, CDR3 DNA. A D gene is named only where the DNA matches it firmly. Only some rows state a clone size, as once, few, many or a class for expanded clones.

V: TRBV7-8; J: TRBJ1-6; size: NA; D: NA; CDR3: CASSLTTAGIIGSPLHF; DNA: TGTGCCAGCAGCTTAACCACAGCAGGGATAATAGGCTCACCCCTCCACTTT
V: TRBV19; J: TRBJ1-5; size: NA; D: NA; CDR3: CASKSGEWYQPQHF; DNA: TGTGCCAGTAAGTCGGGGGAGTGGTATCAGCCCCAGCATTTT
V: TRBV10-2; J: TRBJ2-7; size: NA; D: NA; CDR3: CASKVADYEQYF; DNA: TGCGCCAGCAAAGTAGCGGATTACGAGCAGTACTTC
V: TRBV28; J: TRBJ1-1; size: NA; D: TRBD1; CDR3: CASSFFGQGEAFF; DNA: TGTGCCAGCAGTTTCTTCGGACAGGGAGAAGCTTTCTTT
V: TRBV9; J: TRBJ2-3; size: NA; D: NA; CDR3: CASSAPEGPDTQYF; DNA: TGTGCCAGCAGCGCCCCGGAGGGCCCAGATACGCAGTATTTT
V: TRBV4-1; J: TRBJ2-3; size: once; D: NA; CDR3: CASSQVQSVTDTQYF; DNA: TGCGCCAGCAGCCAAGTACAGTCTGTCACAGATACGCAGTATTTT
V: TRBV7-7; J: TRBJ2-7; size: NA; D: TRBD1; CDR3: CASSLGDREPEQYF; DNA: TGTGCCAGCAGCTTAGGGGACAGGGAGCCCGAGCAGTACTTC
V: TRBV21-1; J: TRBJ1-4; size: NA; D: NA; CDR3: CASSKEQELATNEKLFF; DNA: TGTGCCAGCAGCAAAGAACAGGAGCTTGCAACTAATGAAAAACTGTTTTTT
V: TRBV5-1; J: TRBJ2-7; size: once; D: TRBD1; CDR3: CASSREQGTLLSYEQYF; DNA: TGCGCCAGCAGCCGAGAACAGGGGACCCTTCTCTCCTACGAGCAGTACTTC
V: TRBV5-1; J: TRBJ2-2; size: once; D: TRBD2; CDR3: CASSPGLAGGGELFF; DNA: TGCGCCAGCAGCCCCGGACTAGCGGGGGGCGGGGAGCTGTTTTTT
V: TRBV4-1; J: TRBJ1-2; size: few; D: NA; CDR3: CASSQSQTSNYGYTF; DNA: TGCGCCAGCAGCCAATCCCAAACATCTAACTATGGCTACACCTTC
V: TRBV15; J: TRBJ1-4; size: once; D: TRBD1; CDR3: CATSRAQGDEKLFF; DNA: TGTGCCACCAGCAGAGCCCAGGGGGATGAAAAACTGTTTTTT
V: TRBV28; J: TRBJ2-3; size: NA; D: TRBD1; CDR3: CASSLGTGGTDTQYF; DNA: TGTGCCAGCAGTTTGGGGACAGGGGGTACAGATACGCAGTATTTT
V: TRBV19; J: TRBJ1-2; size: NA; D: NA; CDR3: CASRWKDLGGYTF; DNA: TGTGCCAGCAGGTGGAAAGATCTGGGCGGCTACACCTTC
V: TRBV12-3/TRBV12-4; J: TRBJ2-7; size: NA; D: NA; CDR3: CASSAGYEQYF; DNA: TGTGCCAGCAGTGCAGGTTACGAGCAGTACTTC
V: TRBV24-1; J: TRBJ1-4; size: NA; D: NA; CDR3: CATSDPNRTGEKLFF; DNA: TGTGCCACCAGTGATCCTAATCGGACGGGGGAAAAACTGTTTTTT
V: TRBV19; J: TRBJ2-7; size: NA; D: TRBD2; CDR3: CASSMGGSGFHF; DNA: TGTGCCAGTAGTATGGGGGGGTCCGGATTCCACTTC
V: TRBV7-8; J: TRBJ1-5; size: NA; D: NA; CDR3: CASSPEPSRRDSLLPQHF; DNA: TGTGCCAGCAGCCCCGAACCCAGCAGGAGGGACTCCCTTCTTCCCCAGCATTTT
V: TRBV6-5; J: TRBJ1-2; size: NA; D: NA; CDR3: CASTETGNYGYTF; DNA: TGTGCCAGCACAGAGACAGGCAACTATGGCTACACCTTC
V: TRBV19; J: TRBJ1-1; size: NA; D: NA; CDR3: CASSFTLRSTEAFF; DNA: TGTGCCAGTAGTTTCACCCTACGGAGCACTGAAGCTTTCTTT
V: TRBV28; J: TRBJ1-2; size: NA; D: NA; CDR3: CASSFDRTNYGYTF; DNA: TGTGCCAGCAGTTTTGACAGAACTAACTATGGCTACACCTTC
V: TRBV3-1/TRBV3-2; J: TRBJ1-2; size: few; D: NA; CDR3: CASSQDPNDGLDYGYTF; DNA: TGTGCCAGCAGCCAAGATCCTAACGACGGACTCGACTATGGCTACACCTTC
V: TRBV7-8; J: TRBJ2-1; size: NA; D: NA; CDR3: CASSLGQRFTNEQFF; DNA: TGTGCCAGCAGCTTAGGACAGAGATTCACGAATGAGCAGTTCTTC
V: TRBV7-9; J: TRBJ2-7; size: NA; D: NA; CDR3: CASSLKPYEQYF; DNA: TGTGCCAGCAGCTTAAAGCCCTACGAGCAGTACTTC
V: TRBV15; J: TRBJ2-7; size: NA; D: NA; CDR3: CATKKTGSSYEQYF; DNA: TGTGCCACAAAAAAGACAGGCAGCTCCTACGAGCAGTACTTC
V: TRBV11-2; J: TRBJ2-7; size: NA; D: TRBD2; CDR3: CASSRSGGAVDEQYF; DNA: TGTGCCAGCAGCCGTAGCGGGGGGGCCGTGGACGAGCAGTACTTC
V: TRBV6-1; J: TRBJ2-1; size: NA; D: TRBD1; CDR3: CASSVPQGAMINEQFF; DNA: TGTGCCAGCAGTGTTCCGCAGGGGGCCATGATAAATGAGCAGTTCTTC
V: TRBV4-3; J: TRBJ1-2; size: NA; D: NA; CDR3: CASSQDWTDSHGYTF; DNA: TGCGCCAGCAGCCAAGATTGGACAGATAGCCATGGCTACACCTTC
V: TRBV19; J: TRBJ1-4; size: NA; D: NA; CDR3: CASSNLIRLEKLFF; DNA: TGTGCCAGTAGTAACCTGATTCGACTAGAAAAACTGTTTTTT
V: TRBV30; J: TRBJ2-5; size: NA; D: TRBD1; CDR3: CAWSVVGQVLQETQYF; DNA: TGTGCCTGGAGTGTAGTAGGACAGGTCCTACAAGAGACCCAGTACTTC
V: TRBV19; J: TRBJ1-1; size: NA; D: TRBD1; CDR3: CASSRDRDATEAFF; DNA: TGTGCCAGTAGCCGGGACAGGGACGCCACTGAAGCTTTCTTT
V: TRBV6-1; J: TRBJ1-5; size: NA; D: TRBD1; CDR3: CASSEETGWSQPQHF; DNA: TGTGCCAGCAGTGAAGAGACAGGGTGGAGTCAGCCCCAGCATTTT
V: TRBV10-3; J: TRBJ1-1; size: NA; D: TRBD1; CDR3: CAIRRQGGNTEAFF; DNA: TGTGCCATCAGGCGACAGGGAGGGAACACTGAAGCTTTCTTT
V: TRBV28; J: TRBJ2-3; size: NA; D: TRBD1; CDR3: CAIDRVNEDTQYF; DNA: TGTGCCATCGACAGGGTTAATGAAGATACGCAGTATTTT
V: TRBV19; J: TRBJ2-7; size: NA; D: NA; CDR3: CASSRNQQKEQYF; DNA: TGTGCCAGTAGCCGAAACCAACAGAAGGAGCAGTACTTC
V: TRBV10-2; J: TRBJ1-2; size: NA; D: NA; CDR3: CASSELQHSYTF; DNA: TGCGCCAGCAGTGAGTTACAACATAGCTACACCTTC
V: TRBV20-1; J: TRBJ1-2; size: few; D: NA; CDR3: CSASILSPEVLSGYTF; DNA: TGCAGTGCTAGTATCCTCAGCCCCGAGGTCCTATCGGGCTACACCTTC
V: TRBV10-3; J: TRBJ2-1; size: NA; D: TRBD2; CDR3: CATRDRGLSFYNEQFF; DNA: TGTGCCACCAGGGACCGGGGACTATCCTTTTACAATGAGCAGTTCTTC
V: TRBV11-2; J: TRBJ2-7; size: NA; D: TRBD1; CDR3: CASSSRTGNSEQYF; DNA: TGTGCCAGCAGCTCAAGGACAGGGAATAGCGAGCAGTACTTC
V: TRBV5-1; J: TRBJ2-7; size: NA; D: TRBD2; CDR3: CASSSAGGFLDEQYF; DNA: TGCGCCAGCAGCTCCGCGGGGGGATTTCTGGACGAGCAGTACTTC
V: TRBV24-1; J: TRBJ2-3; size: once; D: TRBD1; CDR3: CATSDADRVDDTQYF; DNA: TGTGCCACCAGTGATGCGGACAGGGTCGACGATACGCAGTATTTT
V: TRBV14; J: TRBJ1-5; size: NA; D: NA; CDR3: CASSQAGLNQPQHF; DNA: TGTGCCAGCAGCCAAGCGGGGTTGAATCAGCCCCAGCATTTT
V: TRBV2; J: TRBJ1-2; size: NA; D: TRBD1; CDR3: CASRRDSNYGYTF; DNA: TGTGCCAGCCGGCGGGACAGCAACTATGGCTACACCTTC
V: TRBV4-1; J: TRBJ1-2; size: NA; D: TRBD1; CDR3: CASSQGVLLANYGYTF; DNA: TGCGCCAGCAGTCAGGGGGTCCTCCTAGCTAACTATGGCTACACCTTC
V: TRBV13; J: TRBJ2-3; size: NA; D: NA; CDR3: CASSYSPGAGLDTQYF; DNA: TGTGCCAGCAGCTATTCCCCAGGGGCAGGGTTAGATACGCAGTATTTT
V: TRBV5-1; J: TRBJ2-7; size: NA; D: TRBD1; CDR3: CASSLADRGDSYEQYF; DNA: TGCGCCAGCAGCTTGGCGGACAGGGGAGATAGCTACGAGCAGTACTTC
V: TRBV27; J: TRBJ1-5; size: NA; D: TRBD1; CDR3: CASSQTGKSSQPQHF; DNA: TGTGCCAGCAGCCAGACAGGGAAGAGCAGTCAGCCCCAGCATTTT
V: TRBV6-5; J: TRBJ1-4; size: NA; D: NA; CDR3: CASSSTGSNEKLFF; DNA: TGTGCCAGCAGCTCGACAGGTTCTAATGAAAAACTGTTTTTT
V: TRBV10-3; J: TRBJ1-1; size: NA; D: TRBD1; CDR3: CAISESGEVARGRTEAFF; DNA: TGTGCCATCAGTGAGTCGGGGGAGGTTGCCAGGGGGCGAACTGAAGCTTTCTTT
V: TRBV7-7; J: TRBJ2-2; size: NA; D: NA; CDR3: CASSPWVAVDPGELFF; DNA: TGTGCCAGCAGCCCCTGGGTAGCGGTAGACCCCGGGGAGCTGTTTTTT
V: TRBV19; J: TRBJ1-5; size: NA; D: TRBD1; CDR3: CASSIGTGRKGSNQPQHF; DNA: TGTGCCAGTAGTATCGGGACAGGGAGGAAGGGCAGCAATCAGCCCCAGCATTTT
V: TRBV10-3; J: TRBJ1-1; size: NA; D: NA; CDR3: CAISGTSSNTEAFF; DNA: TGTGCCATCAGTGGAACATCCTCGAACACTGAAGCTTTCTTT
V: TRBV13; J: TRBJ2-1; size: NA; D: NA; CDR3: CASSPSRGNEQFF; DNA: TGTGCCAGCAGCCCAAGTCGGGGCAATGAGCAGTTCTTC